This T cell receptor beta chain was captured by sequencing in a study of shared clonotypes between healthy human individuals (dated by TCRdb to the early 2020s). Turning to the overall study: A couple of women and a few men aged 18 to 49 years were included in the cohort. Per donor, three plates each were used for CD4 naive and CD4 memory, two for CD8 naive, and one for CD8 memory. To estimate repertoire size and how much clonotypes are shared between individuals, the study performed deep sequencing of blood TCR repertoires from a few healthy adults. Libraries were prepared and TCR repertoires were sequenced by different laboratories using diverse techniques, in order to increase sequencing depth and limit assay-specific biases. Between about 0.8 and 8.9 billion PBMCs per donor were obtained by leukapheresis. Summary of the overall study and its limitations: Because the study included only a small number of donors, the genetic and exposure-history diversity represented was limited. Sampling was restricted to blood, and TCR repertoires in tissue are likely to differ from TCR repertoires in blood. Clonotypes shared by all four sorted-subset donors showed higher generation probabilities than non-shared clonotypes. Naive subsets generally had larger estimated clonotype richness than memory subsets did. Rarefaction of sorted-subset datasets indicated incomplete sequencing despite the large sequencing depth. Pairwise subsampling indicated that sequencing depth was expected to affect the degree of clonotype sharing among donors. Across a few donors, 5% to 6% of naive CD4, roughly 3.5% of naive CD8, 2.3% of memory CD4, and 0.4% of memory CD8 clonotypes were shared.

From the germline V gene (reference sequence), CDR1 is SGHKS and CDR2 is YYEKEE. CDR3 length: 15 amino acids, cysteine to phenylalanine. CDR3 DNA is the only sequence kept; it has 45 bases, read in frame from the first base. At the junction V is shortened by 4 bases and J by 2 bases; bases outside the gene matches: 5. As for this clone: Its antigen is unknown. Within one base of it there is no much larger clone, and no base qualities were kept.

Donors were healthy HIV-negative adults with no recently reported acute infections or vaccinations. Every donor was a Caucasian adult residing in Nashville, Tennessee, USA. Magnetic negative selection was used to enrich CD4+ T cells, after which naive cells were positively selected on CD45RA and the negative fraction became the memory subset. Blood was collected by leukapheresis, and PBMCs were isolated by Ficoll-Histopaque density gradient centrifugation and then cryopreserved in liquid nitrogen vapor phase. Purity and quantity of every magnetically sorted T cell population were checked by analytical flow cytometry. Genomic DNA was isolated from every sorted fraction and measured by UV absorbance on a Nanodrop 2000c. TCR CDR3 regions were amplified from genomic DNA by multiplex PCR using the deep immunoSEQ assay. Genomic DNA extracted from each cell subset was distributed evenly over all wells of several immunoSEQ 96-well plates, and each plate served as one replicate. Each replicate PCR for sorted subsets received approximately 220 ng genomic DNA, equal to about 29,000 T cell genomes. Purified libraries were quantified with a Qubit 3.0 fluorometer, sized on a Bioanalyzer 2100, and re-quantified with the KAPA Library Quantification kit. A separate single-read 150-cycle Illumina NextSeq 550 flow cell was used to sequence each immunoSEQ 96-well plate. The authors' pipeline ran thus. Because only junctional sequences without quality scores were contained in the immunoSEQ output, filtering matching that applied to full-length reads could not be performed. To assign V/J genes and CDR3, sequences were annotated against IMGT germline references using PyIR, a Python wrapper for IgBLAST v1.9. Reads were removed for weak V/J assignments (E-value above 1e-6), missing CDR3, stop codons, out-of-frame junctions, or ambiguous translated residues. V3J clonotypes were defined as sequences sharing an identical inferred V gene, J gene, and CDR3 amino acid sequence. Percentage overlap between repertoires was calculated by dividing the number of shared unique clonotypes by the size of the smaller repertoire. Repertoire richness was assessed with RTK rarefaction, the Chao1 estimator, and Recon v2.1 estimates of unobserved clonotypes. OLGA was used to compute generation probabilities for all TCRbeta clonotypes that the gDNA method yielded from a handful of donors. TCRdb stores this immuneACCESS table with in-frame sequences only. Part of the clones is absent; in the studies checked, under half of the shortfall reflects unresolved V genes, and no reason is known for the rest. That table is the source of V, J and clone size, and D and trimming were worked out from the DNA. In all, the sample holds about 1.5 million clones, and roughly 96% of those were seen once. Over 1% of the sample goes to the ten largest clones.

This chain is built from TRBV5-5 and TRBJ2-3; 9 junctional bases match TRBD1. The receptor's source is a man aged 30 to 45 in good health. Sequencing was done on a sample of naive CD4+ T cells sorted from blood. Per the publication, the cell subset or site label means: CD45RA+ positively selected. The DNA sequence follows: TGTGCCAGCAGCCGGGGACAGGGACACACAGATACGCAGTATTTT. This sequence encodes CASSRGQGHTDTQYF.